A selection of T cell receptor beta chains follows, all from one sample in a study of blood T cells in healthy people across ages. Via MiXCR, TCRdb re-called the 5' RACE reads, giving one row per CDR3 protein. Counted here are over 1.5 million distinct CDR3 sequences, 49% occurring once; the ten biggest clones make up more than 2%. The sample comprised blood. The receptor source for this set is a woman aged 40 to 50 in good health. CDR3s include the opening cysteine and the closing phenylalanine or tryptophan. The D gene is left open where the match is weak. Only some rows state a clone size, as once, few, many or a class for expanded clones.

D	size	J	V	CDR3	DNA
.	.	TRBJ1-2	TRBV20-1	CSASRLSHYGYTF	TGCAGTGCCAGCCGCTTGTCCCACTATGGCTACACCTTC
.	.	TRBJ2-5	TRBV25-1	CASSHGTSREQYF	TGTGCCAGCAGTCACGGGACATCGAGAGAGCAGTACTTC
.	few	TRBJ2-3	TRBV6-5	CASSYGALSTDTQYF	TGTGCCAGCAGTTATGGGGCCCTTAGCACAGATACGCAGTATTTT
TRBD2	.	TRBJ2-1	TRBV6-2/TRBV6-3	CASSYGLAGGVYNEQFF	TGTGCCAGCAGTTACGGACTAGCGGGGGGTGTTTACAATGAGCAGTTCTTC
TRBD1	.	TRBJ1-6	TRBV4-1	CASSQESGGENSPLHF	TGCGCCAGCAGCCAAGAATCAGGGGGCGAAAATTCACCCCTCCACTTT
.	.	TRBJ2-7	TRBV5-1	CASSLAEGTLNYEQYF	TGCGCCAGCAGCTTGGCCGAGGGGACACTTAACTACGAGCAGTACTTC
.	.	TRBJ2-3	TRBV19	CASSIDPGGPTVGQINTDTQYF	TGTGCCAGTAGTATAGACCCAGGGGGGCCTACCGTGGGACAGATCAACACAGATACGCAGTATTTT
.	.	TRBJ2-5	TRBV14	CASSHRGLVGTQYF	TGTGCCAGCAGCCACCGGGGATTGGTAGGGACCCAGTACTTC
.	.	TRBJ2-7	TRBV29-1	CSAEGYEQYF	TGCAGCGCCGAGGGCTACGAGCAGTACTTC
.	few	TRBJ2-5	TRBV28	CASSFSGLRGETQYF	TGTGCCAGCAGCTTCTCAGGACTCCGGGGGGAGACCCAGTACTTC
.	.	TRBJ1-4	TRBV25-1	CAGSELMGLLFF	TGTGCCGGCAGTGAATTAATGGGGTTACTGTTTTTT
.	.	TRBJ1-1	TRBV27	CASSGSFPADTEAFF	TGTGCCAGCAGCGGTTCCTTCCCGGCGGACACTGAAGCTTTCTTT
TRBD1	few	TRBJ1-2	TRBV6-2/TRBV6-3	CASSSTGVVYGYTF	TGTGCCAGCAGTTCGACAGGGGTCGTGTATGGCTACACCTTC
.	.	TRBJ2-7	TRBV27	CASSFDGRNEQYF	TGTGCCAGCAGTTTCGACGGCCGCAACGAGCAGTACTTC
TRBD1	.	TRBJ2-2	TRBV5-1	CASSGQGARATGELFF	TGCGCCAGCAGCGGACAGGGGGCGCGTGCCACCGGGGAGCTGTTTTTT
.	once	TRBJ1-1	TRBV7-2	CASSPLPTGHTEAFF	TGTGCCAGCAGCCCATTGCCAACAGGGCACACGGAAGCTTTCTTT
.	.	TRBJ2-3	TRBV6-4	CASSVTNRAQDTQYF	TGTGCCAGCAGTGTCACGAACAGGGCCCAAGATACGCAGTATTTT
.	.	TRBJ2-1	TRBV7-3	CASSLLPQQGESEQFF	TGTGCCAGCAGCTTACTCCCCCAACAGGGAGAGAGTGAGCAGTTCTTC
.	few	TRBJ1-2	TRBV5-1	CASSLAPQYGYTF	TGCGCCAGCAGCTTGGCCCCACAGTATGGCTACACCTTC
.	.	TRBJ1-6	TRBV20-1	CSASLRSRDLSSYNSPLHF	TGCAGTGCTAGTCTTAGGTCGCGGGACCTCAGCTCCTATAATTCACCCCTCCACTTT
TRBD1	.	TRBJ2-4	TRBV9	CASSVEGRQGAENIQYF	TGTGCCAGCAGCGTAGAGGGACGACAGGGTGCAGAAAACATTCAGTACTTC
TRBD1	few	TRBJ2-5	TRBV27	CASSPMPGTVKETQYF	TGTGCCAGCAGTCCAATGCCCGGGACAGTTAAAGAGACCCAGTACTTC
.	.	TRBJ1-5	TRBV15	CATSRSGGDQPQHF	TGTGCCACCAGCAGATCTGGAGGCGATCAGCCCCAGCATTTT
TRBD2	.	TRBJ2-1	TRBV5-1	CASSLYGGLGIYNEQFF	TGCGCCAGCAGCTTGTACGGTGGACTAGGGATCTACAATGAGCAGTTCTTC
.	many	TRBJ2-7	TRBV4-3	CASSLNPRTKQYF	TGCGCCAGCAGCCTAAACCCCAGGACGAAGCAGTACTTC
TRBD2	.	TRBJ2-3	TRBV10-3	CAFSGGYTDTQYF	TGTGCCTTCAGCGGGGGCTACACAGATACGCAGTATTTT
.	.	TRBJ1-2	TRBV6-6	CASSHPGLDGYTF	TGTGCCAGCAGCCATCCGGGACTAGATGGCTACACCTTC